This T cell receptor (beta chain) originates from a study of regulatory T cells. The ends lost 8 bases at V and 1 base at J; junction bases unmatched: 4. Per germline, CDR1 SEHNR and CDR2 FQNEAQ (reference sequence). This CDR3 spans 13 amino acids. A remark on this clone: Its antigen is not identified.

The primer mix had 52 TRBV and 13 TRBJ primers. The method was immunoSEQ multiplex PCR; TCRdb's version includes in-frame clones alone and lacks a portion of them. This table has some 20,000 clones, 90% to 95% appearing once. Study findings and constraints: Control CD8+ cells showed a nonsignificant trend toward higher Shannon entropy than patient CD8+ cells. Regulatory T cells showed the strongest V-J pair restriction and V/J gene skewing among patient repertoires.

The sequence came from a child between 2 and 9 years old with CD3G deficiency. The specimen was CD8+ T cells sorted from blood. The rearrangement uses TRBV7-9 and TRBJ1-1; 7 positions agree with TRBD1. The CDR3 here is CASSGQQNTEAFF. The CDR3 region has the DNA TGTGCCAGCTCGGGACAGCAGAACACTGAAGCTTTCTTT. Together with reference TRBV7-9 and TRBJ1-1, the CDR3 gives the full variable domain: DTGVSQNPRHKITKRGQNVTFRCDPISEHNRLYWYRQTLGQGPEFLTYFQNEAQLEKSRLLSDRFSAERPKGSFSTLEIQRTEQGDSAMYLCASSGQQNTEAFFGQGTRLTVV.